This TCR beta chain derives from a study of chemoradiotherapy in HPV16-positive cancers. Assay: immunoSEQ multiplex PCR; the TCRdb copy retains only in-frame clones and omits some. The sample consists of under 2,500 clones, more than 70% of them appearing once. The sequenced sample was tumor tissue, obtained from a patient who underwent chemoradiotherapy. The clonotype comes from a human donor with HPV-associated anogenital cancer.

CDR3 in amino acids: CASSQSVAATQETQYF. CDR3 in DNA: TGCGCCAGCAGCCAGAGCGTGGCGGCCACTCAAGAGACCCAGTACTTC. The chain combines TRBV4-1 with TRBJ2-5, with no clear D. CDR3 size: 16 residues. Germline values: CDR1 MGHRA, CDR2 YSYEKL. V lost 3 bases to trimming and J lost 2 bases, with 16 bases between them.